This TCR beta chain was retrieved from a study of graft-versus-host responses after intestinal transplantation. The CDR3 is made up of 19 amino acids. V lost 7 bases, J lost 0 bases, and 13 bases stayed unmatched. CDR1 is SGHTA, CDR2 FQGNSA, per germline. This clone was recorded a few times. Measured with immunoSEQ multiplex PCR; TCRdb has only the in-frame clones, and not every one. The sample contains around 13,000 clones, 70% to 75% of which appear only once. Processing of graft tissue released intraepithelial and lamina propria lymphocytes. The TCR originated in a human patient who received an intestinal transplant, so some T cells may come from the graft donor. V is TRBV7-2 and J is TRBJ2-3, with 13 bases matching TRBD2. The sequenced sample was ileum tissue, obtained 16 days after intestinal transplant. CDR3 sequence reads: CASTLQGTSGTSSTDTQYF. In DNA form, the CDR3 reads TGTGCCAGCACCCTCCAAGGGACTAGCGGGACCTCTAGCACAGATACGCAGTATTTT.